This TCR beta chain was recorded in a study of OX40 agonist ivuxolimab in advanced cancers. Germline CDR1 reads LNHDA; CDR2 reads SQIVND (reference sequence). The germline V and J ends were trimmed by 6 bases and 2 bases, with 16 bases remaining between them. The CDR3 is 15 residues long. On this clone itself: Antigen: not known.

Data came from immunoSEQ multiplex PCR; TCRdb stores just in-frame clones and leaves some out. The profile shows some 30,000 clones, about 74% of them singletons. Patients were ineligible given autoimmune disease history or systemic immunosuppression. General study points: There were, on average, more expanded clones in CD8+ T cells than in CD4+. Some nonresponders likewise displayed low normalized T-cell clonal expansion.

This receptor was obtained from an adult with an advanced solid tumor such as melanoma, head and neck, liver or kidney cancer. The starting material was CD4+ or CD8+ T cells sorted from blood, obtained in a trial of the OX40 agonist ivuxolimab. This rearrangement joins TRBV19 to TRBJ1-1; D is ambiguous. The CDR3 protein is CASRSGAGINTEAFF. In DNA, the CDR3 is TGTGCCAGTAGATCCGGAGCGGGGATTAACACTGAAGCTTTCTTT.